The entry below describes one T cell receptor beta chain. Its antigen target is currently unknown. No quality values exist for individual bases; no much larger clone is one base distant. The sample comes from a study of blood T cell repertoires in COVID-19 (dated by TCRdb to the early 2020s). About the study as a whole: Samples from collaborators originated in the United States, Italy and Spain and spanned both the acute and convalescent phases of COVID-19. The prospective study material was composed of cDNA or gDNA derived from T cells, B-cell-depleted T cells, or PBMCs. Deeply sampled blood TCRbeta repertoires from subjects exposed to, actively infected with, or recovered from COVID-19 were included in the dataset. The repertoires were made available in a free public database intended to serve as a resource for research on the immune response to SARS-CoV-2. The samples were drawn from two sources: the first 160 participants of the ongoing ImmuneRACE study, and fewer than 1,500 subjects contributed by 6 global collaborators. The sample metadata nearly always contained a de-identified subject ID, COVID-19 status, age in years and sex. Where available, HLA class I and class II types were taken from metadata supplied by the sample provider and were not determined by assay-based typing. Overall study outcomes, separate from this receptor: The quantity of clinical and demographic metadata differed by source and by participant and was supplied without curation.

CDR1 LNHDA and CDR2 SQIVND are derived from the germline V gene (reference sequence). The CDR3 has 14 amino acids, counting the end cysteine and phenylalanine. CDR3 DNA only is kept here, 42 bases in frame from base 1. V is trimmed back by 3 bases and J by 4 bases, and the junction contains 2 bases that no gene match accounts for. In the prospective study, participants were about 18 to 89 years old, resided in 24 geographic areas of the United States, and were enrolled through a virtual design. In the prospective study, cohorts were assigned on the basis of participant-reported clinical history obtained from a screening survey and a study questionnaire. ImmuneRACE Cohort 3 recovered participants were defined by two consecutive negative NP/OP PCR tests, healthcare professional clearance, or symptom resolution. In the prospective study, mobile phlebotomists collected whole blood, serum and a nasopharyngeal or oropharyngeal swab from each participant. Additional blood draws and questionnaires over an approximately two-month period could optionally be provided by prospective study participants. Prospective study blood samples were shipped either frozen or at room temperature before DNA extraction.

The immunoSEQ Assay, a bias-controlled multiplex PCR, was used to amplify TCRbeta CDR3 regions from genomic DNA. In the source study's methods: The number of nucleated cells in each sample was estimated from the amplification of reference gene primers within the assay. Sequence reads were collapsed and filtered to measure the absolute abundance of every unique TCRbeta CDR3 rearrangement. For each sample, productive Simpson clonality was calculated as the square root of Simpson's diversity index across productive rearrangements. TCRdb carries this immuneACCESS record with in-frame sequences only. Its versions omit some clonotypes, under half of them owing to an unresolved V gene in the studies checked, with the rest unexplained. The DNA gave D and trimming, while V, J and clone size come from that table. The sample table records 180,000 or so clones; more than 70% of these occur just once. 6.2% of the sample is taken by the ten largest.

In this chain, TRBV19 is recombined with TRBJ1-2; 10 nucleotides in the junction match TRBD1. The clonotype was recovered from a middle-aged man who had recovered from COVID-19. The specimen was PBMCs or T cells enriched from blood (not recorded which). The DNA sequence reads TGTGCCAGTAGTATGGGGACAGGGGCCTATGGCTACACCTTC. Its protein reads: CASSMGTGAYGYTF.